This T cell receptor (beta chain) was captured in a study of human T cells and chemical hapten exposure. Time point denoted: patch test 2, 6 weeks after DPC sensitization. As to treatment: therapeutic diphenylcyclopropenone sensitization with weekly scalp DPC. MiXCR was run by TCRdb on the RACE reads, yielding one entry per CDR3 protein. Of 360,000 or so distinct CDR3 sequences listed, more than 5% are singletons. Study results and limitations: PT1 expanded TCR counts and patch test score correlated positively.

This clonotype occurred a few times. No antigen is known for it. This sequence originates from a young woman with alopecia areata. Some clones in this sample may be carry-over from other donors' samples. The input for sequencing was whole blood, taken in connection with sensitization to the hapten diphenylcyclopropenone (DPC).

CDR3 bases: TGTGCCAGCAGCTTAGAAATTACAGGACAGGCTAACTATGGCTACACCTTC. This encodes CASSLEITGQANYGYTF. V usage is TRBV7-9 and J usage is TRBJ1-2; 7 positions match TRBD1. The germline CDR1 and CDR2 sequences are SEHNR and FQNEAQ (reference sequence). Losses at the gene ends were 1 base for V and 0 bases for J; bases not matched to a gene: 8. This CDR3 contains 17 residues.